This TCR beta chain is drawn from a study of CD8 T cells in Susac syndrome. Study overall: Susac syndrome patients were untreated, on corticosteroids with some adding intravenous immunoglobulin, or on intravenous immunoglobulin only.

This clonotype has a single count. Sequencing of TCR beta covered CD8+ and CD4+ T cells obtained from blood. Under recently defined diagnostic criteria, the patients with Susac syndrome qualified as having definite or probable disease. When the RNA was reverse transcribed, random hexamers were used with an input of 0.5 to 1 ug. With immunoSEQ multiplex PCR, TCR beta CDR3 was amplified across 54 Vbeta and 13 Jbeta. MiXCR, run by TCRdb on the immunoSEQ multiplex PCR reads, gives a single entry per CDR3 protein. The data show roughly 140,000 distinct CDR3 sequences, 85% to 95% seen once. V lost 3 bases and J 4 bases, leaving 10 bases between the germline ends. There are 15 residues in the CDR3. Germline values: CDR1 MGHDK, CDR2 SYGVNS.

The chain employs TRBV25-1 and TRBJ2-6; D ambiguous. The sequenced material came from CD4+ T cells from PBMCs. This TCR came from a human donor with Susac syndrome. The CDR3 region has the DNA TGTGCCAGCAGTGACGATCTGACAGGGGCCAACGTCCTGACTTTC. This translates into CASSDDLTGANVLTF. Full variable domain (remainder filled in from reference TRBV25-1 and TRBJ2-6): EADIYQTPRYLVIGTGKKITLECSQTMGHDKMYWYQQDPGMELHLIHYSYGVNSTEKGDLSSESTVSRIRTEHFPLTLESARPSHTSQYLCASSDDLTGANVLTFGAGSRLTVL.